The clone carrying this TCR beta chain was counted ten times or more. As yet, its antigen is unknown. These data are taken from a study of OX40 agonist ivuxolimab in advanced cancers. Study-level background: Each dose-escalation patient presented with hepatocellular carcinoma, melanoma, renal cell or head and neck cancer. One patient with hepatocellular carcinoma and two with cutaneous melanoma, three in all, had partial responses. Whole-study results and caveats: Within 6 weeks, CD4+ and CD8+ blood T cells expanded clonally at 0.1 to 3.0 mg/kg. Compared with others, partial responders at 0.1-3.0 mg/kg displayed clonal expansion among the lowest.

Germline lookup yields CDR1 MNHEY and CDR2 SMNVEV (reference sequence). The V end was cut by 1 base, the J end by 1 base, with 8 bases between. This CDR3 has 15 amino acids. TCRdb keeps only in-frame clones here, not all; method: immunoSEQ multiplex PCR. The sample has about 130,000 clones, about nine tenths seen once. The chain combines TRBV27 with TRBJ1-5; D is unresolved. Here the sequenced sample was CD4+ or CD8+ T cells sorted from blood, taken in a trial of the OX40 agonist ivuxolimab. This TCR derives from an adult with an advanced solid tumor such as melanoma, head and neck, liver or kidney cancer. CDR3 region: CASSLYGGSNQPQHF. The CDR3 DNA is TGTGCCAGCAGTTTATATGGAGGAAGCAATCAGCCCCAGCATTTT.